This passage covers 9 T cell receptor beta chains from one sample sequenced in a study of memory CD4+ T cells and cytomegalovirus serostatus. Some clones are missing from TCRdb's copy, which holds only in-frame ones; the method was immunoSEQ multiplex PCR. The sample records more than 55,000 clones, approximately 78% being singletons. The sort gate was single viable CD3+CD4+CD8-CD45RO+ cells for memory CD4+ T cells. Sample: memory CD4+ T cells from blood. The receptors were gathered from an adult in good health and CMV-seronegative.

This chain uses TRBV7-9 with TRBJ1-4, with D maybe TRBD1 (5 bases). Germline CDR1 is SEHNR and CDR2 is FQNEAQ (reference sequence). V was pared by 5 bases and J by 7 bases, with 17 bases between. This CDR3 region has 15 residues. The CDR3 sequence is CASSAAGFGGEKLFF. CDR3 DNA sequence: TGTGCCAGCAGCGCAGCAGGGTTTGGGGGTGAAAAACTGTTTTTT.

This rearrangement joins TRBV28 to TRBJ2-7; 12 nucleotides align to TRBD2. Germline loops: CDR1 MDHEN, CDR2 SYDVKM. The CDR3 runs to 15 residues. Trimming took 3 bases from V and 3 from J; bases not matched to a gene: 3. The CDR3: CASSFATSGSYEQYF. DNA of the CDR3: TGTGCCAGCAGTTTCGCGACTAGCGGGAGCTACGAGCAGTACTTC.

The sample holds a few counts of this clone. The genes are TRBV27 and TRBJ1-4; 9 nucleotides match TRBD1. This CDR3 spans 12 amino acids. The V segment lost 8 bases and the J segment 8 bases; nucleotides outside the gene matches: 3. Germline V gene data show CDR1 as MNHEY and CDR2 as SMNVEV (reference sequence). The CDR3 here is CASRDRAEKLFF. The CDR3 DNA sequence: TGTGCCAGCCGGGACAGGGCAGAAAAACTGTTTTTT. The full variable domain, completed using reference TRBV27 and TRBJ1-4, is EAQVTQNPRYLITVTGKKLTVTCSQNMNHEYMSWYRQDPGLGLRQIYYSMNVEVTDKGDVPEGYKVSRKEKRNFPLILESPSPNQTSLYFCASRDRAEKLFFGSGTQLSVL.

This clone was observed a few times. This chain joins TRBV5-1 and TRBJ1-5; the D gene is possibly TRBD1 (5 bases). The CDR3 loop spans 14 amino acids. From germline, CDR1 is SGHRS and CDR2 YFSETQ. The V end lost 0 bases, the J end lost 4 bases, and 8 bases lay between the germline ends. The CDR3 sequence: CASSLGDGNQPQHF. The CDR3 DNA sequence: TGCGCCAGCAGCTTGGGGGACGGGAATCAGCCCCAGCATTTT.

CDR3 sequence (DNA): TGCGCCAGCAGGCAGACAGGGTCGAACACTGAAGCTTTCTTT. It translates to CASRQTGSNTEAFF. The V gene is TRBV5-1, the J gene TRBJ1-1, with 7 nucleotides matching TRBD1. The V and J ends lost 5 bases and 1 base, in that order; junction bases with no gene match: 5. The V gene's germline CDR1 is SGHRS and CDR2 YFSETQ. The CDR3 runs to 14 residues.

The rearrangement links TRBV7-9 to TRBJ2-5; no definite D call. Trimming pared 5 bases from V and 5 bases from J, leaving 12 bases between. This CDR3 region has 13 residues. Germline V CDR1 and CDR2: SEHNR, FQNEAQ (reference sequence). The CDR3 region has the DNA TGTGCCAGCAGCCAAGAGGTCCCGGAGACCCAGTACTTC. It is translated as CASSQEVPETQYF.

This chain uses TRBV19 with TRBJ1-5; D may be TRBD1 (6 bases). Deletions cut 4 bases from V and 1 base from J, with 14 bases between. Germline V CDR1 and CDR2: LNHDA, SQIVND (reference sequence). The CDR3 is made up of 16 amino acids. The CDR3 sequence: CASSRSWTVSNQPQHF. The CDR3 bases are TGTGCCAGTAGTAGGTCCTGGACAGTAAGCAATCAGCCCCAGCATTTT.

J is TRBJ2-2 and V is TRBV7-8; 7 nucleotides align to TRBD1. V shed 4 bases and J 7 bases; nucleotides not matched to a gene: 6. CDR3 length: 14 amino acids. CDR1 and CDR2 from the germline V gene are SGHVS and FQNEAQ. Written as DNA, the CDR3 is TGTGCCAGCAGCTCTAACAGGGGAATCGGGGAGCTGTTTTTT. It codes for CASSSNRGIGELFF.

This clone is a singleton in its sample. J is TRBJ2-3 and V is TRBV28; 7 bases map to TRBD2. V lost 6 bases to trimming and J lost 5 bases; unmatched junction nucleotides: 11. CDR3 size: 15 residues. Germline V gene data show CDR1 as MDHEN and CDR2 as SYDVKM. The CDR3 region is CASSSQREGKDTQYF. CDR3 nucleotides: TGTGCCAGCAGCTCTCAGCGGGAAGGTAAAGATACGCAGTATTTT.